This paragraph covers one T cell receptor beta chain sequence. Its recognized antigen is unknown. Per-base quality was not reported, and no clone a single base away is much larger than it. Library method: the immunoSEQ multiplex PCR assay. For most patients, genomic DNA was isolated with the Qiagen DNeasy Blood and Tissue Kit and sent frozen to Adaptive Biotechnologies for TCR sequencing. For most patients, genomic DNA was subjected to high-throughput TCR-beta CDR3 sequencing by Adaptive Biotechnologies. The study's own analysis went as follows. TCR sequencing data were retrieved from Adaptive's ImmunoSEQ software for 15 to 20 patients, whereas three other patients were processed with MiXCR and VDJtools. CD4 versus CD8 sorting errors were corrected by removing sequences found in both subsets at a frequency ratio below 5:1. CDR3 nucleotide sequences shared between donor and recipient were removed because their origin could not be assigned. At least 2-fold expansion over unstimulated cells and a minimum CFSE-low frequency of 0.002% (template counts) or 0.001% (read counts) were required for clones to be classified as alloreactive. Clones detected in sequenced pre-transplant spleen, lymph node, or MLR CFSE-low populations of the donor or recipient were defined as mappable. The cumulative frequency of alloreactive clones was calculated as a percentage of all sequences, weighted by copy number. The table comes from immuneACCESS by way of TCRdb, which keeps in-frame sequences with V and J called. Part of the clones is missing from these tables; in studies checked, under half for an unresolved V gene and the rest for unknown reasons. V and J calls and clone size are as listed in that table; D and trimming were resolved from the DNA. Recorded for this sample are about 90,000 clones; less than 95% of them occurred a single time. The ten largest make up roughly 0.17% of the sample.

Reading the label with the study, this specimen's time point is: cells obtained before transplantation from donor or recipient. CD3+CD4+ and CD3+CD8+ populations were FACS-sorted from unstimulated pre-transplant donor and recipient cells taken from spleen or lymph nodes. V has 1 base trimmed and J has 4 bases trimmed; junction bases matching no gene number 1. Its CDR3 holds 15 amino acids, cysteine through phenylalanine. Only the CDR3 region is kept as DNA, spanning 45 bases read in frame from base 1. Via the germline V gene (reference sequence), CDR1 is LNHNV and CDR2 YYDKDF. The data are from a study of graft-versus-host responses after intestinal transplantation (dated by TCRdb to 2020 to 2022). With regard to the full study: The transplants that recipients got were multivisceral, liver-intestinal, or isolated intestinal. A peak of at least 4% donor T cells among recipient peripheral blood mononuclear cells was the definition used for donor T cell macrochimerism. Rather than going through the commercial service, samples from three later patients were sequenced in-house on an Illumina MiSeq and processed with MiXCR. All recipients received anti-thymocyte globulin induction followed by maintenance tacrolimus and steroids for approximately 3 years. A cohort of some 24 intestinal transplant recipients, including one retransplant, was enrolled, and 3 patients lacking pretransplant specimens were excluded. Alloreactive clones were identified by sequencing pre-transplant mixed lymphocyte reaction products and comparing these products with unstimulated pre-transplant donor and recipient T cells. Bulk TCR-beta CDR3 sequencing was used to track graft-versus-host and host-versus-graft alloreactive T cell clones in the graft, circulation and bone marrow after intestinal transplantation.

The study at large found these results: In patients with donor T cell macrochimerism, the allografts had high GvH to HvG T cell clonal ratios. GvH clones turned up in recipient bone marrow, with some appearing earlier in ileal mucosa or blood, a pattern consistent with an intestinal mucosal origin. The relatively low number and heterogeneity of intestinal transplant patients limited the conclusions. Peak levels of circulating GvH clones were associated with declines in HvG clones early after transplant.

The source material was unstimulated CD4+ T cells sorted from spleen or lymph node cells, sampled before transplant. The V gene is TRBV15 and the J gene is TRBJ2-3; 11 bases in the middle match TRBD1. The source is a human donor who was the organ donor for an intestinal transplant. The DNA sequence follows: TGTGCCACCAGCAGAGGGGACAGGGGGTCAGATACGCAGTATTTT. Translated, it reads CATSRGDRGSDTQYF.